This TCR beta chain comes out of a study of T cell responses to AZD1222 COVID-19 vaccine (TCRdb year 2021). Turning to the overall study: TCR sequencing covered 230 or so trial participants: 207 given two doses of AZD1222 and about 26 given two doses of MenACWY control vaccine. Trial participants were enrolled by age into subgroups of 18-55, 56-69 and 70-plus years, and around 140, 26 and 57 TCR-sequenced participants, respectively, were included in these subgroups.

In regard to this clone: This receptor's antigen is unknown. Base qualities are not at hand, and no much larger clone is one base apart.

What the research found in general, with its limitations: Conclusions about previously exposed vaccinees were limited because only six or seven AZD1222 recipients were SARS-CoV-2 seropositive at baseline. In the small 56-69-year group, the increase in depth fell short of significance, most likely because of low power. After two AZD1222 doses, spike-specific TCR breadth and depth were significantly higher than at day 0 and than in MenACWY recipients. Reportedly, close to half of the unique spike-specific TCRs recognized epitopes lying outside the regions that are mutated in the B.1.351 and B.1.1.7 variants. Participants were mostly white British and included more females than males, and it was suggested by the authors that clonal diversity may have been underestimated. The vaccine-associated CD4 TCRs covered the entire spike protein, and the dominant responses fell in regions 160-218 and 743-854. No day 14 peak-response samples were available, so repertoires were characterized only after the peak T cell response.

The CDR3 regions of human TCRbeta chains were analyzed by immunosequencing. On the study's bioinformatics: TCRs in the repertoires were matched against a reference library of SARS-CoV-2-specific TCRs that had been generated with the MIRA antigen-specificity platform. Breadth was defined as the fraction of unique TCRs that were SARS-CoV-2-associated, and depth was defined as the fraction of total T cells that were SARS-CoV-2-associated. Using the MIRA data, each spike-specific TCR was assigned both to the spike region to which the TCR was reactive and to a CD4 or CD8 class. Log10-transformed breadth and depth values were compared by one-way ANOVA with Sidak's multiple comparisons tests. TCRdb took over this immuneACCESS table, retaining in-frame rearrangements with V and J assigned. Such tables are incomplete; in checked studies, under half of the missing clones stem from an unresolved V gene, and the remainder is unexplained. The V and J calls and clone size are taken from that table; D and trimming were inferred from the DNA. The sample table holds roughly 200,000 clones, of which 85% to 95% were seen once. The ten largest make up about 1% of the sample.

The sample's time point, from its label and the paper: baseline before first vaccination. The sample's treatment or condition, from its label and the paper: meningococcal conjugate vaccine given as trial control. Samples from vaccinated people were obtained from the UK trials COV001 and COV002, which included a single-blind randomized controlled phase 2/3 trial of AZD1222 (ChAdOx1 nCoV-19) in healthy adults. Trial participant PBMC samples were collected at day 0 and day 28 after the second dose for TCRbeta chain sequencing. Taken from cysteine to phenylalanine, the CDR3 has 14 residues. Here the CDR3 DNA is all that survives: 42 bases in frame from base 1. Based on the germline V gene, the CDR1 and CDR2 sequences are MGHRA and YSYEKL. V is cut back by 0 bases and J by 8 bases, with 4 bases in the junction unmatched.

The sequence is built from TRBV4-1 and TRBJ1-2; the central 9 bases match TRBD1. The specimen was peripheral blood, collected on day 0 of MenACWY control vaccination. This TCR was recovered from an adult in good health. The nucleotide sequence is given as TGCGCCAGCAGCCAAGAACAGGGGGCGGGAGGCTACACCTTC. Its product reads: CASSQEQGAGGYTF.